This T cell receptor (beta chain) was found in a study of cytomegalovirus exposure and HLA in healthy donors. On the study more broadly: A preliminary data release comprised 80 million or so unique TCRs obtained from HLA-typed donors.

Researchers ran the PCR with 60 Vbeta and 13 Jbeta primers. The data were produced by immunoSEQ multiplex PCR, yet TCRdb's version contains in-frame clones alone and is incomplete. This sample carries about 140,000 clones, with approximately 0.88% going to the ten biggest clones. J lost 4 bases, V lost 4 bases, and 9 bases had no gene match. CDR1 and CDR2 from the germline V gene are SGHVS and FQNEAQ. There are 16 residues in the CDR3. Findings and limits, study-wide: V segments that were indistinguishable, TRBV6-2 and TRBV6-3 among them, were omitted from analysis. Later analysis suggested links between common viral pathogens and several top significant clusters.

At sampling all donors were nominally healthy, likely with unrecorded immune exposures. With respect to this clone: No antigen is known for it.

What was sequenced was PBMCs. The chain combines TRBV7-8 with TRBJ1-2, with 10 bases fitting TRBD1. The clonotype originates from a male donor in good health and CMV-seronegative. CDR3 sequence reads: CASSSLWDRGAYGYTF. The CDR3 region has the DNA TGTGCCAGCAGCTCCCTATGGGACAGGGGAGCCTATGGCTACACCTTC.